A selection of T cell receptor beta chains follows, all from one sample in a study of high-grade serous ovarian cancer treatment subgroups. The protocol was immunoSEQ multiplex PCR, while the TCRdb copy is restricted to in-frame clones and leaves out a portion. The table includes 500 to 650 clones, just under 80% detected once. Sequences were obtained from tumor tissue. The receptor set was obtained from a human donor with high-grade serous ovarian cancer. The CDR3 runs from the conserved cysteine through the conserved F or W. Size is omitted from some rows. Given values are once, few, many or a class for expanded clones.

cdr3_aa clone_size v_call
CASSPVLYEQYF . TRBV18
CASSPGQNANTQYF . TRBV21-1
CSAGKIYEQYF . TRBV20-1
CASSPQIHTIYF once TRBV7-2
CAPNEKLFF . TRBV30
CSARLAGEQFF . TRBV20-1
CATSRERTGTYEQYF . TRBV15
CASSVGEKTEAFF . TRBV6-4
CASRLGQGIYNEQFF . TRBV7-6
CASSVSQGRSPEAFF . TRBV5-5
CSSRGTDTQYF . TRBV29-1
CASSIGGDAQGTQYF . TRBV19
CASSRGELENTIYF . TRBV11-2
CASSLPYNEQFF . TRBV5-4
CASSPEDRSSGTKVSDYNEQFF few TRBV23-1
CASSVASGDYNEQFF . TRBV9
CASQPQGRGTGELFF . TRBV10-2
CASSLEIRDPQNSGELFF few TRBV11-3
CASSLGTGPYTF few TRBV7-9
CASSLAESSYEQYF . TRBV5-6
CASSLFSGNTIYF . TRBV7-7
CASRPSPQETQYF . TRBV7-9
CASSPTGLAGKETQYF . TRBV7-6
CASSPSKAGGRIDTQYF once TRBV4-2
CASSEWAGNEQYF . TRBV2
CASSRASRHGSYEQYF once TRBV19
CASSLILRGAGEQYF . TRBV7-9
CASSSLPPPAGGPETQYF . TRBV27
CSVFGSVEVLGYTF . TRBV29-1
CASSDGGNTGELFF . TRBV6-4
CASSLGGGEQYF . TRBV6-5
CASSPSTDTQYF . TRBV7-2
CASRGTGGYYGYTF . TRBV19
CASSDSNGAGELFF . TRBV6-4
CASTHRAGGIEAFF . TRBV7-9
CASSAALGIAYEQYF . TRBV19
CASSGTQGASTEAFF . TRBV9
CASSYGVDKYEQYF . TRBV6-5
CASSRVGGGAYEQFF once TRBV19
CASRGGDTQYF once TRBV18
CASSHSGGKETQYF . TRBV5-1
CASRSAGFADEQFF . TRBV6-5
CASRLMGSAYGYTF few TRBV27
CASSDGHNEQFF . TRBV6-4
CASSPSTGVGNTIYF large TRBV7-9
CASSVSSGTPSGAFF few TRBV7-9
CASSLWRSETQYF . TRBV11-2
CASSKRGSGGQETQYF once TRBV21-1
CASSPRQGVTDTQYF . TRBV9
CASSSAPGNTQYF . TRBV7-2
CASRGDSYQETQYF . TRBV28
CASSLGLGPIGTEAFF . TRBV7-2
CASSLDYNTEAFF . TRBV7-9
CASSMRGMGEAFF . TRBV19
CASSTSGGSDEQYF large TRBV19